This T cell receptor beta chain appears in the sequencing data of a study of shared clonotypes between healthy human individuals. The study drew all its donors from Caucasian adults living in Nashville, Tennessee. In the original analysis: Filtering was not the same, since immunoSEQ gave junction-only sequences without quality scores. The repertoire was sequenced with immunoSEQ multiplex PCR; TCRdb's copy has only in-frame clones and lacks some. The V and J calls and clone size come from that table; D and trimming were worked out from the DNA. Counted here are a few million clones, approximately 96% occurring once; the ten biggest clones make up roughly 0.13%. The TCR sequence derives from a young man in good health. Sequenced sample: naive CD4+ T cells sorted from blood. Subset of the sample: CD45RA+ positively selected.

CDR3 nucleotides: TGTGCCAGCAGCCCCAGACTAGCGGGGGCACGGCTGATTGAGCAGTTCTTC. Its protein product is CASSPRLAGARLIEQFF. This chain links TRBV9 with TRBJ2-1; TRBD2 matches 12 bases. This CDR3 region has 17 residues. J was trimmed by 9 bases and V by 4 bases; bases with no gene match: 14. The germline V gene encodes CDR1 SGDLS and CDR2 YYNGEE.